This TCR beta chain is from a study of shared clonotypes between healthy human individuals. Assay: immunoSEQ multiplex PCR; the TCRdb copy retains only in-frame clones and omits some. The repertoire holds hundreds of thousands of clones, with 95% as singletons. Selected positively for CCR7 and CD45RO-negative, naive CD8 cells excluded terminally differentiated effector memory CD45RA+ cells. Germline V lookup: CDR1 WNHNN, CDR2 SYGVQD (reference sequence). The CDR3 has 16 amino acids. The V end was cut by 5 bases, the J end by 0 bases, with 14 bases between. V usage is TRBV10-1 and J usage is TRBJ1-5; weak D call: TRBD1 (6 bases). The clonotype was recovered from a woman aged 25 to 39 in good health. Sequencing was performed on naive CD8+ T cells sorted from blood. The CDR3 is CASSYEGGFSNQPQHF. CDR3 in DNA: TGCGCCAGCAGTTACGAAGGGGGATTTAGCAATCAGCCCCAGCATTTT.